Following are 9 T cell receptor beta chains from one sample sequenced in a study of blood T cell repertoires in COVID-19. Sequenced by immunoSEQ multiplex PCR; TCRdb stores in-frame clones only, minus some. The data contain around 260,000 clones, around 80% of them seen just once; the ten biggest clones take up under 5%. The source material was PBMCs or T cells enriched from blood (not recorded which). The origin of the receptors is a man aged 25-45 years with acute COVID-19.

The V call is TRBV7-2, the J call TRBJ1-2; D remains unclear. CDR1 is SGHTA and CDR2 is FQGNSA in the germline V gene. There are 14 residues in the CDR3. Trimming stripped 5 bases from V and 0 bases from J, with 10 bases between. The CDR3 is CASSRRHTNYGYTF. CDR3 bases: TGTGCCAGCAGCAGACGACACACTAACTATGGCTACACCTTC.

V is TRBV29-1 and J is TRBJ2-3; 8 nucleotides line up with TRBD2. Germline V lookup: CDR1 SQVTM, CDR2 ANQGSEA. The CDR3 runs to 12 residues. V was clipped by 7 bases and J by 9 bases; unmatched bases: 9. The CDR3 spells CSARGGLGTQYF. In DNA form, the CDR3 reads TGCAGCGCCCGCGGGGGGCTAGGAACGCAGTATTTT.

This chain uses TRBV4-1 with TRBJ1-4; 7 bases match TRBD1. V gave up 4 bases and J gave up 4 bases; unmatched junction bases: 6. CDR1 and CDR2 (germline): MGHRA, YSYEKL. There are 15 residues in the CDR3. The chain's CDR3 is CASSRIQGINEKLFF. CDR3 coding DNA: TGCGCCAGCAGCCGAATACAGGGGATTAATGAAAAACTGTTTTTT.

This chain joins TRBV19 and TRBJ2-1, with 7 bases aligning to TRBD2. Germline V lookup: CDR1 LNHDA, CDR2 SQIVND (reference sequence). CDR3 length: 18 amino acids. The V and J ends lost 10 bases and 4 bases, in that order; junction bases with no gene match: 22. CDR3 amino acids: CATSRSSWGSAGYNEQFF. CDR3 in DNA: TGTGCCACCTCGAGGAGTAGCTGGGGCTCAGCGGGATACAATGAGCAGTTCTTC.

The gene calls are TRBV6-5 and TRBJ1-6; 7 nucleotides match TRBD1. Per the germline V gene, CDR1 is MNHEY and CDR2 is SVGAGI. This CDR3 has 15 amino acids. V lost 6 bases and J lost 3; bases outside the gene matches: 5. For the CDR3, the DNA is TGTGCCAGCAGACCGGGACAGAACTATAATTCACCCCTCCACTTT. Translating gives CASRPGQNYNSPLHF.

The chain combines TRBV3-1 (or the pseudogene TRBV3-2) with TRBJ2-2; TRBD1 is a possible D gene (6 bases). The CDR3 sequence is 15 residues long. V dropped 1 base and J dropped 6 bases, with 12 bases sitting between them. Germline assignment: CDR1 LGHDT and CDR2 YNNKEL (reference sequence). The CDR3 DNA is TGTGCCAGCAGCCAAGCCCAGGGGCCCCCCGGGGAGCTGTTTTTT. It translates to CASSQAQGPPGELFF.

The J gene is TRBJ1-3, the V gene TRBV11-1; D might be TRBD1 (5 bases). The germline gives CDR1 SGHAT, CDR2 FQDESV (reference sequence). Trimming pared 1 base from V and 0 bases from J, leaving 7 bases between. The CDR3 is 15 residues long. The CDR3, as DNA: TGTGCCAGCAGCTTAGACAGGTACTCTGGAAACACCATATATTTT. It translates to CASSLDRYSGNTIYF.

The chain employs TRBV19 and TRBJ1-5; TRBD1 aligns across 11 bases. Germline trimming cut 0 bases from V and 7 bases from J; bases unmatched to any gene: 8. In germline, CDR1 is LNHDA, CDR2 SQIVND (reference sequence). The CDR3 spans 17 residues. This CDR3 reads CASSIDSDRGLRQPQHF. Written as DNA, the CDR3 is TGTGCCAGTAGTATAGATTCGGACAGGGGGCTTAGACAGCCCCAGCATTTT.

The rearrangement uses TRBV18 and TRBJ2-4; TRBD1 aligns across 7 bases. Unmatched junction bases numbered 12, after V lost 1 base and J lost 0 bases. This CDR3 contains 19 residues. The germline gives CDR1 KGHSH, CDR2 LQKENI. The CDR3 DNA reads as TGTGCCAGCTCACCACAGGGACAGAACCTCCGCTTAGCCAAAAACATTCAGTACTTC. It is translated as CASSPQGQNLRLAKNIQYF.